Below, one TCR beta chain is given with its context. What it binds is unknown. Measured with immunoSEQ multiplex PCR; TCRdb has only the in-frame clones, and not every one. The sample includes 65,000 or so clones, over 80% seen only once; the top ten take 3.7%. The V gene's germline CDR1 is SGHRS and CDR2 YFSETQ. V shed 4 bases and J 3 bases; nucleotides not matched to a gene: 6. The CDR3 runs 14 residues. This record comes from a study of OX40 agonist ivuxolimab in advanced cancers. The wider study: Participants could have had prior anti-PD-1, anti-PD-L1 or anti-CTLA-4 therapy, and more than 35% had some. Three patients got partial responses; one had hepatocellular carcinoma and two had cutaneous melanoma. Study observations and caveats: The average count of expanded clones was higher among CD8+ T cells than among CD4+. CD4+ and CD8+ T cells in blood underwent clonal expansion by week 6 at 0.1 to 3.0 mg/kg.

The material sequenced was CD4+ or CD8+ T cells sorted from blood, taken in a trial of the OX40 agonist ivuxolimab. The TCR originated in an adult with an advanced solid tumor such as melanoma, head and neck, liver or kidney cancer. This sequence joins TRBV5-1 and TRBJ2-5, with 7 bases lining up with TRBD2. This CDR3 reads CASSRRGGEETQYF. CDR3 DNA: TGCGCCAGCAGCCGGCGGGGAGGGGAAGAGACCCAGTACTTC.